The sequence of this TCR beta chain was determined in a study of blood T cell repertoires in COVID-19. Original methodology: Researchers report that nucleated cell counts were estimated from reference gene primer amplification. TCRdb's copy holds only in-frame clones and misses some; the assay was immunoSEQ multiplex PCR. V, J and clone size are taken as reported in that table, and D and trimming were inferred from the DNA itself. The repertoire holds 150,000 or so clones, with roughly 82% as singletons. Germline V lookup: CDR1 SGDLS, CDR2 YYNGEE. The CDR3 contains 16 residues. V trimming: 1 base; J trimming: 7 bases; junction bases outside the gene matches: 7. This clone is a singleton in its sample.

This chain uses TRBV9 with TRBJ2-1, with 11 bases fitting TRBD2. The sequence came from a human donor with acute or convalescent COVID-19. The donor label of this sample is uncertain. Sample: peripheral blood. CDR3 bases: TGTGCCAGCAGCGTACGTAGCGGGGGGGCCAAAAATGAGCAGTTCTTC. This sequence encodes CASSVRSGGAKNEQFF.